This record looks at one TCR beta chain sequence and its context. Its target is unknown. This sample stems from a study of response to subunit inactivated influenza vaccine. TCRdb ran MiXCR on the RT-PCR reads and lists one entry per CDR3 protein. The table has approximately 310,000 distinct CDR3 sequences, less than 25% seen once. Germline V CDR1 and CDR2: MGHRA, YSYEKL. V was trimmed by 4 bases and J by 1 base, leaving 17 bases between them. The CDR3 loop spans 17 amino acids. Study-wide findings and caveats: The authors offered the suggestion that each seasonal influenza vaccination recruits few new T cells.

This clonotype originated in a man between 50 and 69 years old who received an inactivated influenza vaccine. V usage is TRBV4-1 and J usage is TRBJ2-1; weak D call: TRBD2 (7 bases). The sequencing used PBMCs from blood, collected roughly 20 months after vaccination. The CDR3 loop reads CASSPYLGRGSYNEQFF. DNA of the CDR3: TGCGCCAGCAGCCCCTATCTAGGGAGGGGGTCCTACAATGAGCAGTTCTTC.